Detailed here is one T cell receptor beta chain. The antigen is undetermined. All of the isolated RNA was reverse transcribed, so expressed TCRB transcripts were sequenced. The data were produced by immunoSEQ multiplex PCR, yet TCRdb's version contains in-frame clones alone and is incomplete. The sample holds some 150,000 clones, approximately 13% seen once. This record comes from a study of beta chain features in type 1 diabetes. Study-level results: Any HLA effect on TCRB rearrangement was left unresolved by small sub-analyses. In all four CD4+ subsets, TCRB CDR3 length was significantly, moderately reduced in type 1 diabetes.

V was clipped by 0 bases and J by 8 bases, with 8 bases between them. The CDR3 runs to 13 residues. Germline loops: CDR1 MNHEY, CDR2 SVGAGI. The specimen was central memory CD4+ T cells from blood. The chain couples TRBV6-5 to TRBJ2-4, with D possibly TRBD2 on 5 matching bases. The receptor was isolated from a man aged 18 to 30 with type 1 diabetes. In nucleotides, the CDR3 is TGTGCCAGCAGTTACTCGGCCGGGGACATTCAGTACTTC. It specifies CASSYSAGDIQYF.